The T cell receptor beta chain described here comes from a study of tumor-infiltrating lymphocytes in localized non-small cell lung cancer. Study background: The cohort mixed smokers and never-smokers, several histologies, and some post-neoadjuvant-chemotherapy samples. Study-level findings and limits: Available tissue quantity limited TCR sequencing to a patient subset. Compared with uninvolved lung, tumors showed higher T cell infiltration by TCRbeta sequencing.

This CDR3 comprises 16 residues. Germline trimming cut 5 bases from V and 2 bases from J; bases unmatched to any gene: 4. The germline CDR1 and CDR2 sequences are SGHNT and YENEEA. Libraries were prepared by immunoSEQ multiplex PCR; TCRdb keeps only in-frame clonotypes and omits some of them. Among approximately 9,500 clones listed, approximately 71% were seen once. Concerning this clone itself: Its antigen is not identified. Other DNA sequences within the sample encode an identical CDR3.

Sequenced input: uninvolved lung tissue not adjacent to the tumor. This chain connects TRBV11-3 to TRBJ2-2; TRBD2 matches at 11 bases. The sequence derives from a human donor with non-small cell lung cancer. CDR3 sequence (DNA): TGTGCCAGCAGCCCTGGACTAGCGGGCAACACCGGGGAGCTGTTTTTT. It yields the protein CASSPGLAGNTGELFF.